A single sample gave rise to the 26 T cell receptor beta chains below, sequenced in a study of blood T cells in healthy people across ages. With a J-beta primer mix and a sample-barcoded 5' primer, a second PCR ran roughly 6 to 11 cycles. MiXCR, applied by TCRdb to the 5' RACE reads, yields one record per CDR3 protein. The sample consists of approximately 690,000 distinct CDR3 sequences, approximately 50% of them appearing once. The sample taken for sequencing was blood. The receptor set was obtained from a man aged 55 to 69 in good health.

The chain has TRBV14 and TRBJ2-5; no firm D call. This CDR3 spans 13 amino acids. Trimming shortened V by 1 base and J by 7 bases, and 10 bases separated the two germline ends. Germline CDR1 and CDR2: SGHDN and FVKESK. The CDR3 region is CASSQVRLGTQYF. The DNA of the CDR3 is TGTGCCAGCAGCCAAGTACGCCTTGGGACCCAGTACTTC. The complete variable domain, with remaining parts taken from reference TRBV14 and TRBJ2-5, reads EAGVTQFPSHSVIEKGQTVTLRCDPISGHDNLYWYRRVMGKEIKFLLHFVKESKQDESGMPNNRFLAERTGGTYSTLKVQPAELEDSGVYFCASSQVRLGTQYFGPGTRLLVL.

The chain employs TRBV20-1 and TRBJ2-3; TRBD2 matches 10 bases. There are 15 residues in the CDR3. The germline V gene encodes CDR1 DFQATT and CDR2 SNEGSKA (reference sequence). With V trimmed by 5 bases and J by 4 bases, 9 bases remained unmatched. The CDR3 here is CSAGGTSGVPDTQYF. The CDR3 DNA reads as TGCAGTGCTGGGGGAACTAGCGGGGTGCCAGATACGCAGTATTTT.

The CDR3 sequence: CATSRGGLATYEQYF. As DNA, the CDR3 is TGTGCCACCAGCAGGGGGGGACTAGCTACTTACGAGCAGTACTTC. The V call is TRBV15, the J call TRBJ2-7, with 9 nucleotides matching TRBD2. This CDR3 region has 15 residues. From germline, CDR1 is LNHNV and CDR2 YYDKDF (reference sequence). V trimming: 3 bases; J trimming: 4 bases; junction bases outside the gene matches: 7. Full variable domain (remainder filled in from reference TRBV15 and TRBJ2-7): DAMVIQNPRYQVTQFGKPVTLSCSQTLNHNVMYWYQQKSSQAPKLLFHYYDKDFNNEADTPDNFQSRRPNTSFCFLDIRSPGLGDTAMYLCATSRGGLATYEQYFGPGTRLTVT.

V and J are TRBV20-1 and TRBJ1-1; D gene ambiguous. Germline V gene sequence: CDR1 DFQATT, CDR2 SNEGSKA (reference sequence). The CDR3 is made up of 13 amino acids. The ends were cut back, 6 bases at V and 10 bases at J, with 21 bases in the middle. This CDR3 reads CSAIGLGPAAAFF. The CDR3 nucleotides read TGCAGTGCCATAGGATTAGGGCCCGCAGCAGCTTTCTTT.

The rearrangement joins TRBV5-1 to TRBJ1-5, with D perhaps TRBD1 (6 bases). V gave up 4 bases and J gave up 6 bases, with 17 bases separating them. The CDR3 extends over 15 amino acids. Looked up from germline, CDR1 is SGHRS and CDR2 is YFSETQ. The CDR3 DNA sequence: TGCGCCAGCAGCCTGGCAGGGGCGGGGAGTCAGCCCCAGCATTTT. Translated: CASSLAGAGSQPQHF.

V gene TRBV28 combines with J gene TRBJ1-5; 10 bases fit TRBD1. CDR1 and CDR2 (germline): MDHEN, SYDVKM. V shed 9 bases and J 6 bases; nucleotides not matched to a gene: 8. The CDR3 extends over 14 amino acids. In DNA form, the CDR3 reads TGTGCCAGTAACACCGGGACAGGGGTTCAGCCCCAGCATTTT. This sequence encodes CASNTGTGVQPQHF.

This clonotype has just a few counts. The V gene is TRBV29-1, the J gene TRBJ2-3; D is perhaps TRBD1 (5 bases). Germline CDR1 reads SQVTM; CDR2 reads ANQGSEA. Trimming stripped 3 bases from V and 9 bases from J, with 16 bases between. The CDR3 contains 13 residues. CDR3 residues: CSVEGPGSNTQYF. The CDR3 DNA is TGCAGCGTTGAGGGGCCCGGATCAAACACGCAGTATTTT.

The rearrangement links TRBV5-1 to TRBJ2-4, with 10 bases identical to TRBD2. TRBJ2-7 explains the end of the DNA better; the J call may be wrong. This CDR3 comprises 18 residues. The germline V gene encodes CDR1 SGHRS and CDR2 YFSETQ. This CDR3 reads CASSLTPDSSSGGYEQYF. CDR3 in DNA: TGCGCCAGCAGCTTGACTCCGGACTCTTCTAGCGGGGGCTACGAGCAGTACTTC.

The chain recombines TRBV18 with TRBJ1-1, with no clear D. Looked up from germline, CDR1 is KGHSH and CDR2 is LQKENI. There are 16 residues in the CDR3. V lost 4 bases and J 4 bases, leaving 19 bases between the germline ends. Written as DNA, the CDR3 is TGTGCCAGCTCACTGTCGGTCCTGACTTCGGGCACTGAAGCTTTCTTT. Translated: CASSLSVLTSGTEAFF.

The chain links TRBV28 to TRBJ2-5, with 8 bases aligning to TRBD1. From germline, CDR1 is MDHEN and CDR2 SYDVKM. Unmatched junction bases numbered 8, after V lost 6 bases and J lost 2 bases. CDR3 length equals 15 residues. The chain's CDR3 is CASSSPTGGQETQYF. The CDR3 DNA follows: TGTGCCAGCAGCTCCCCCACAGGGGGTCAAGAGACCCAGTACTTC.

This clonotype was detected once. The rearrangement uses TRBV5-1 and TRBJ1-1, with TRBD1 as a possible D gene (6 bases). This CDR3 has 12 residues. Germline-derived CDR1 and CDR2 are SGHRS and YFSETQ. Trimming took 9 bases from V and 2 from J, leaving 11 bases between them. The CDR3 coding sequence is TGCGCCATCGAGGGGGTAAACACTGAAGCTTTCTTT. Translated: CAIEGVNTEAFF.

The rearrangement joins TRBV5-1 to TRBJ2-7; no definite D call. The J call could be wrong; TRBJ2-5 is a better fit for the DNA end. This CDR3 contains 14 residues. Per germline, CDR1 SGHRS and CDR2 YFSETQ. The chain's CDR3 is CASRGNSPTETQYF. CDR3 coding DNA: TGCGCCAGCAGGGGGAATAGCCCCACGGAGACCCAGTACTTC.

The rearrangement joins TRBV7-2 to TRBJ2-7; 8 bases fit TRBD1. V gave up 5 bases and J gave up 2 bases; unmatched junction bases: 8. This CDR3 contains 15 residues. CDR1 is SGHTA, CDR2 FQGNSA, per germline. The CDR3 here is CASSPRTGPAYEQYF. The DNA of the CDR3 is TGTGCCAGCAGCCCCAGGACAGGGCCAGCCTACGAGCAGTACTTC.

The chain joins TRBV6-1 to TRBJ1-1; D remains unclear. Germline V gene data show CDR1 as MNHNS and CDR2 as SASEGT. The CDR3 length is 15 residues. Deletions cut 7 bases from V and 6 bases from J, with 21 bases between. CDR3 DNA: TGTGCCAGCACCATAGATGTAGGGAGAAGTGCTGAAGCTTTCTTT. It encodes CASTIDVGRSAEAFF.

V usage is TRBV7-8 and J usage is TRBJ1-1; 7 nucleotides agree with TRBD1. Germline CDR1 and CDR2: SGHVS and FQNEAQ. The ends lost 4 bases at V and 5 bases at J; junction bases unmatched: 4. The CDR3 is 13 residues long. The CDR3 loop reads CASSSDRETEAFF. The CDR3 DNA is TGTGCCAGCAGCTCTGACAGGGAAACTGAAGCTTTCTTT.

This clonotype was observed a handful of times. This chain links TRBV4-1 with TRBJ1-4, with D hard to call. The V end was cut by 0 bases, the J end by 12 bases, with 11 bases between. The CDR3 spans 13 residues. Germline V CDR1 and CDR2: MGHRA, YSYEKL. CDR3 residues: CASSQDNRRELFF. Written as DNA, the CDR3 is TGCGCCAGCAGCCAAGATAACCGGCGGGAACTGTTTTTT.

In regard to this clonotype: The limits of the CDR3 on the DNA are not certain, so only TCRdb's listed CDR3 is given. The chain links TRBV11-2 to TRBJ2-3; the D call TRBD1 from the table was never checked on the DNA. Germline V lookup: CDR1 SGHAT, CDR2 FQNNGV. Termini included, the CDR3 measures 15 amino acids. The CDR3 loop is CASSPWGQGTDTRYF.

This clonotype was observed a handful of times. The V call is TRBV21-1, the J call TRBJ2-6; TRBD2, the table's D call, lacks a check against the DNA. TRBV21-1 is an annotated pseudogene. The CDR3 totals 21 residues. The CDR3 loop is CASSKYNERGLRGSGANVLTF. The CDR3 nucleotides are TGTGCCAGCAGCAAATACAACGAAAGGGGACTAAGGGGCTCTGGGGCCAACGTCCTGACTTTC.

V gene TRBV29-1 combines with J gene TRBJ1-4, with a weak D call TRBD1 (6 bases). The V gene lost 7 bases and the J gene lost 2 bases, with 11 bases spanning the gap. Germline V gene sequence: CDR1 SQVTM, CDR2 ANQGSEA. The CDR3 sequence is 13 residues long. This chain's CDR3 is CSARGPTNEKLFF. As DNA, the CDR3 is TGCAGCGCCCGGGGGCCTACTAATGAAAAACTGTTTTTT.

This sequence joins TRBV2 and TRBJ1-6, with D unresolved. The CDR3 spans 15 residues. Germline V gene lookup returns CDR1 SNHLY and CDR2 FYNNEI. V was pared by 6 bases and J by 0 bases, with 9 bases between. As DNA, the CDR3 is TGTGCCAGCAGCTCCGAGGGCTCCTATAATTCACCCCTCCACTTT. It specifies CASSSEGSYNSPLHF.

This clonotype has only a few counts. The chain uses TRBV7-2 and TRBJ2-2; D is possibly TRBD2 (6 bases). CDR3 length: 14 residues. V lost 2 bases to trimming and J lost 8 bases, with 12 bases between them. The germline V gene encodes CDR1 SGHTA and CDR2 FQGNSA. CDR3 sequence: CASSLFRGGGELFF. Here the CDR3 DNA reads TGTGCCAGCAGCTTATTCCGGGGAGGTGGGGAGCTGTTTTTT.

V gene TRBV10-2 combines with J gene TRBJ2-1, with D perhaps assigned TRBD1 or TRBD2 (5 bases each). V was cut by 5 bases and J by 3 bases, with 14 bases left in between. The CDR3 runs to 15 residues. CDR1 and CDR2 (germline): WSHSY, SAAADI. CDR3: CASSIQGPHYNEQFF. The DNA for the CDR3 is TGCGCCAGCAGTATTCAGGGACCCCACTACAATGAGCAGTTCTTC.

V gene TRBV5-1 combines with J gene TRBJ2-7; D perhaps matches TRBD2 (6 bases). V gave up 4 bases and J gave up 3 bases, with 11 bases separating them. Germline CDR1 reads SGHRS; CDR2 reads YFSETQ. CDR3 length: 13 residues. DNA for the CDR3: TGCGCCAGCAGCCCATGGGGGGTCTACGAGCAGTACTTC. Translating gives CASSPWGVYEQYF.

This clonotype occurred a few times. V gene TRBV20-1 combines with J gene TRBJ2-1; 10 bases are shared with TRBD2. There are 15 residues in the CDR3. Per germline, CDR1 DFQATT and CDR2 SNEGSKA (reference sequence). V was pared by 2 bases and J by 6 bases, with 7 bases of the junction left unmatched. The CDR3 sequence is CSARSGGAASNEQFF. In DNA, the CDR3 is TGCAGTGCTAGAAGCGGGGGGGCCGCGAGCAATGAGCAGTTCTTC.

The CDR3 loop is CASSLVTPNTEAFF. The CDR3 DNA is TGTGCCAGCAGCTTGGTAACGCCGAACACTGAAGCTTTCTTT. The rearrangement uses TRBV5-5 and TRBJ1-1; D unclear. The V gene's germline CDR1 is SGHKS and CDR2 YYEKEE (reference sequence). This CDR3 is built from 14 residues. V shed 0 bases and J shed 1 base, with 7 bases lying between them.

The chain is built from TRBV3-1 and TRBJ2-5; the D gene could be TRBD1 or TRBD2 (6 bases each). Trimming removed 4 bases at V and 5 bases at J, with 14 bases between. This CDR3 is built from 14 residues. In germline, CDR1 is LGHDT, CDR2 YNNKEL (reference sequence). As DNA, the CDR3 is TGTGCCAGCAGCCGCTTCCAGGGGACTGAGACCCAGTACTTC. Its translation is CASSRFQGTETQYF.